This section outlines one TCR beta chain sequence together with its context. Its antigen remains unidentified. This sample was taken from a study of a mutant IDH1 vaccine in newly diagnosed glioma. Study at large: Treated patients showed a male proportion of approximately 62%, a female proportion of approximately 40%, and a mean age of about 41 years. Findings of the study overall: In about 94% of patients, immune responses induced by the vaccine occurred. It seemed that pseudoprogression was not linked to changes in the top peripheral T cell clonotypes.

Repertoires were generated with immunoSEQ multiplex PCR, while TCRdb's copy carries only in-frame clones and drops some. The data contain tens of thousands of clones, about 85% of them seen just once; the ten biggest clones take up 0.77%. Germline CDR1 is ENHRY and CDR2 is SYGVKD. Trimming took off 2 bases at V and 4 bases at J, with 11 bases between the two ends. The length of the CDR3 is 14 residues. Regarding time point: week 23, last vaccination. Doses comprised 300 ug of mutant IDH1 20-mer peptide each, plus topical imiquimod. New WHO grade 3 or 4 astrocytomas that were IDH1-mutant and ATRX-lost occurred in the donors.

This TCR derives from a woman between 45 and 60 years old with glioma. The chain joins TRBV10-3 to TRBJ1-1; D not certain. This specimen was PBMCs, taken from a glioma patient whose treatment included an IDH1 peptide vaccine. CDR3 coding DNA: TGTGCCATCAGTGAGAGGGTCCTGAGCACTGAAGCTTTCTTT. It encodes CAISERVLSTEAFF.